The clone carrying this T cell receptor (beta chain) was found once. The data were obtained in a study of shared clonotypes between healthy human individuals. At the level of the study: Donors had three CD4 naive, three CD4 memory, two CD8 naive and one CD8 memory plate apiece.

Method: immunoSEQ multiplex PCR; TCRdb's copy keeps in-frame clones and lacks some. The sample holds some 2 million clones, around 95% seen once. V lost 0 bases to trimming and J lost 2 bases, with 9 bases between them. Looked up from germline, CDR1 is SGHNT and CDR2 is YYREEE (reference sequence). The CDR3 covers 14 residues. The specimen was naive CD4+ T cells sorted from blood. The sample's subset: CD45RA+ positively selected. The receptor was derived from a man younger than 35 in good health. The chain has TRBV5-4 and TRBJ2-7; TRBD2 might be the D (6 bases). Here the CDR3 DNA reads TGTGCCAGCAGCTTGGCTGGAGGGACCTACGAGCAGTACTTC. This gives the protein CASSLAGGTYEQYF.